A single T cell receptor beta chain is shown here with its context. Antigen unknown. This sample was included in a study of T cells expressing NK-cell markers. About the research overall: Within the sequenced cohort of eight donors, seven exhibited HCMV seropositivity and one was seronegative. The study, taken as a whole, reports: It is unclear if expanded NKG2C-expressing clones target HCMV antigens. Among a few donors, these clonotypes also ranked first in the CD3+CD56-NKG2C+ fraction.

TCR beta cDNA was generated via 5'RACE template switching incorporating UMIs. For each CDR3 protein, TCRdb gives one entry from its re-call of the 5' RACE reads, without DNA. This table holds 550,000 or so distinct CDR3 sequences. Germline CDR1 and CDR2: SQVTM and ANQGSEA. There are 13 residues in the CDR3. What was sequenced was blood T cells: a sorted CD56 or NKG2C T cell subset, CD4+ or CD8+ T cells, or bulk PBMC T cells (not recorded which). This sequence originates from a man aged 18 to 29 in good health. The J gene is TRBJ2-7, the V gene TRBV29-1; TCRdb names TRBD2, which stays unverified in the absence of DNA. The CDR3 sequence is CSAEGSNSYEQYF.